Presented here are 24 T cell receptor beta chains from one specimen sequenced in a study of blood T cells in healthy people across ages. Primers used in a second PCR of roughly 7 to 11 cycles were a sample-barcoded 5' primer and a J-beta primer mix. TCRdb re-called the 5' RACE reads through MiXCR, storing one row per CDR3 protein. The repertoire has about a million distinct CDR3 sequences, roughly two fifths of them found once; the top ten carry over 10%. Sequences were obtained from blood. The receptors originated from a man younger than 35 in good health.

The rearrangement uses TRBV4-3 and TRBJ1-2, with D possibly being TRBD1 (6 bases). V lost 0 bases and J 7 bases, leaving 15 bases between the germline ends. Germline CDR1 LGHNA, CDR2 YSLEER. The CDR3 extends over 15 amino acids. The CDR3 protein is CASSQDDPDRLGYTF. The DNA for the CDR3 is TGCGCCAGCAGCCAAGATGATCCGGACAGACTTGGCTACACCTTC.

J is TRBJ1-2 and V is TRBV13, with D perhaps matching TRBD1 (5 bases). V lost 5 bases and J 7 bases, leaving 17 bases between the germline ends. The CDR3 runs 14 residues. CDR1 is PRHDT and CDR2 is FYEKMQ in the germline V gene (reference sequence). Here the CDR3 reads CASSRGTDTLGYTF. CDR3 nucleotides: TGTGCCAGCAGCCGCGGGACCGATACTCTTGGCTACACCTTC.

This chain joins TRBV7-9 and TRBJ1-4; no clear D. Per germline, CDR1 SEHNR and CDR2 FQNEAQ (reference sequence). CDR3 length equals 15 residues. The ends were cut back, 5 bases at V and 2 bases at J, with 12 bases in the middle. The CDR3 nucleotides read TGTGCCAGCAGCGTAATATCGGGCACTAATGAAAAACTGTTTTTT. The encoded protein is CASSVISGTNEKLFF.

The chain couples TRBV20-1 to TRBJ1-1; 10 bases agree with TRBD1. This CDR3 comprises 13 residues. V gave up 5 bases and J gave up 6 bases; unmatched junction bases: 6. Germline CDR1 reads DFQATT; CDR2 reads SNEGSKA (reference sequence). CDR3 nucleotides: TGCAGTGCTGGGCGGGACAGGGGCCCTGAAGCTTTCTTT. It translates to CSAGRDRGPEAFF.

The V call is TRBV27, the J call TRBJ1-2; D is uncertain. This CDR3 contains 13 residues. Germline-derived CDR1 and CDR2 are MNHEY and SMNVEV (reference sequence). Trimming cost V 4 bases and J 1 base, with 7 bases left between them. CDR3 region: CASSSNINYGYTF. Written as DNA, the CDR3 is TGTGCCAGCAGTTCCAATATTAACTATGGCTACACCTTC.

The chain recombines TRBV20-1 with TRBJ1-2, with a weak D call TRBD1 (5 bases). Germline loops: CDR1 DFQATT, CDR2 SNEGSKA (reference sequence). V shed 4 bases and J shed 3 bases, with 18 bases lying between them. The length of the CDR3 is 15 residues. The CDR3 DNA follows: TGCAGTGCTACCCCGCCAGTGGGGGATGACTATGGCTACACCTTC. Translating it yields CSATPPVGDDYGYTF.

The DNA for the CDR3 is TGTGCCAGCAGTTACTCGAGGACAGGGGTCCATGAGCAGTTCTTC. It yields the protein CASSYSRTGVHEQFF. The rearrangement joins TRBV6-2 or TRBV6-3 to TRBJ2-1; 9 nucleotides match TRBD1. CDR1 is MNHEY, CDR2 SVGEGT, per germline. The CDR3 is made up of 15 amino acids. V gave up 0 bases and J gave up 8 bases; unmatched junction bases: 5.

J is TRBJ1-1 and V is TRBV14, with TRBD1 identical over 10 bases. This CDR3 has 13 amino acids. From germline, CDR1 is SGHDN and CDR2 FVKESK. The V and J ends lost 4 bases and 10 bases, in that order; junction bases with no gene match: 6. CDR3 in DNA: TGTGCCAGCAGCCGACGACGGACAGGGGGAGCTTTCTTT. The encoded protein is CASSRRRTGGAFF.

Judged by abundance, this clonotype is medium-sized. V is TRBV28 and J is TRBJ1-4, with a weak D call TRBD1 (6 bases). Trimming removed 2 bases at V and 8 bases at J, with 21 bases between. The length of the CDR3 is 17 residues. Per germline, CDR1 MDHEN and CDR2 SYDVKM. The CDR3 DNA is TGTGCCAGCAGTTTAGAATGGGTAGGGGGGGGAGAAGAAAAACTGTTTTTT. Translated, it gives CASSLEWVGGGEEKLFF.

CDR3 in DNA: TGCAGTGCTAGCCAGCTGGGACCATACAATGAGCAGTTCTTC. As protein: CSASQLGPYNEQFF. This chain joins TRBV20-1 and TRBJ2-1; D is perhaps TRBD1 or TRBD2 (5 bases each). Trimming took off 3 bases at V and 4 bases at J, with 13 bases between the two ends. The CDR3 length is 14 residues. Germline CDR1 is DFQATT and CDR2 is SNEGSKA (reference sequence).

This rearrangement joins TRBV2 to TRBJ2-7, with 9 bases that match TRBD2. Germline values: CDR1 SNHLY, CDR2 FYNNEI. The ends lost 3 bases at V and 4 bases at J; junction bases unmatched: 13. The CDR3 extends over 17 amino acids. The CDR3 nucleotides read TGTGCCAGCAGTGAGGGTGGGACTAGCCGATCGGGGTACGAGCAGTACTTC. It is translated as CASSEGGTSRSGYEQYF.

V and J are TRBV14 and TRBJ2-1; D tentatively reads TRBD1 or TRBD2 (5 bases each). This CDR3 has 15 amino acids. CDR1 is SGHDN and CDR2 is FVKESK in the germline V gene. The V and J ends lost 8 bases and 7 bases respectively, with 21 bases between them. The CDR3 DNA sequence: TGTGCCAGCCGCAGCCTCCGGGACCATCGTAATGAGCAGTTCTTC. Translated: CASRSLRDHRNEQFF.

V is TRBV5-1 and J is TRBJ2-2; TRBD1 matches 7 bases. The length of the CDR3 is 15 residues. Germline CDR1 reads SGHRS; CDR2 reads YFSETQ. The V and J ends lost 4 bases and 4 bases, in that order; junction bases with no gene match: 7. The CDR3, as DNA: TGCGCCAGCAGCCCAGAAGACAGGGCCACCGGGGAGCTGTTTTTT. Residues: CASSPEDRATGELFF.

This clonotype was counted only a few times. The V gene is TRBV10-3, the J gene TRBJ1-1; D gene unclear. This CDR3 spans 16 amino acids. Trimming took off 8 bases at V and 1 base at J, with 20 bases between the two ends. The germline gives CDR1 ENHRY, CDR2 SYGVKD. The CDR3 coding sequence is TGTGCCATCGGTTCAGGCTTCCAGTCCAAGAACACTGAAGCTTTCTTT. As protein: CAIGSGFQSKNTEAFF.

The V gene is TRBV4-3, the J gene TRBJ1-2, with D hard to call. The germline V and J ends were trimmed by 1 base and 3 bases, with 12 bases remaining between them. This CDR3 is 15 amino acids long. The germline V gene has CDR1 LGHNA and CDR2 YSLEER. In nucleotides, the CDR3 is TGCGCCAGCAGCCAAGGGCCCGCCAGGTACTATGGCTACACCTTC. As protein: CASSQGPARYYGYTF.

The chain employs TRBV4-1 and TRBJ1-2, with TRBD1 matching over 9 bases. This CDR3 is built from 16 residues. Looked up from germline, CDR1 is MGHRA and CDR2 is YSYEKL. Losses at the gene ends were 1 base for V and 8 bases for J; bases not matched to a gene: 11. DNA of the CDR3: TGCGCCAGCAGCCAAGCTGACAGGGGGTTAATATACGGCTACACCTTC. Protein product: CASSQADRGLIYGYTF.

A remark on this clonotype: An end of the junction does not agree with germline; a read error may underlie this. The chain has TRBV6-5 and TRBJ2-3; possibly TRBD2 for D (5 bases). Germline values: CDR1 MNHEY, CDR2 SVGAGI. The CDR3 covers 15 residues. In nucleotides, the CDR3 is TGTGTCAGCAGTTACCAAAGCGGCCTCACAGATACGCAGTATTTT. It translates to CVSSYQSGLTDTQYF.

There are many counts of this clonotype. The J gene is TRBJ2-3, the V gene TRBV20-1; the match to TRBD2 covers 11 bases. V gave up 0 bases and J gave up 4 bases; unmatched junction bases: 6. CDR3 size: 16 residues. Per germline, CDR1 DFQATT and CDR2 SNEGSKA (reference sequence). DNA for the CDR3: TGCAGTGCTAGAGACTCACTAGCGGGAGATTCAGATACGCAGTATTTT. It encodes CSARDSLAGDSDTQYF.

The J gene is TRBJ1-1, the V gene TRBV6-2 or TRBV6-3; maybe TRBD1 (5 bases). The germline V and J ends were trimmed by 7 bases and 11 bases, with 17 bases remaining between them. This CDR3 is 12 amino acids long. Germline assignment: CDR1 MNHEY and CDR2 SVGEGT. DNA for the CDR3: TGTGCCAGCACCAACGTGGGGCGGTGGGCTTTCTTT. This sequence encodes CASTNVGRWAFF.

The chain links TRBV28 to TRBJ2-1; D perhaps matches TRBD2 (5 bases). Germline V gene lookup returns CDR1 MDHEN and CDR2 SYDVKM. The CDR3 extends over 20 amino acids. V shed 6 bases and J shed 0 bases, with 27 bases lying between them. CDR3 protein: CASSFPREQDVRRSYNEQFF. DNA of the CDR3: TGTGCCAGCAGCTTCCCAAGGGAGCAGGACGTAAGGCGCTCCTACAATGAGCAGTTCTTC. The whole variable domain, remainder taken from reference TRBV28 and TRBJ2-1, is DVKVTQSSRYLVKRTGEKVFLECVQDMDHENMFWYRQDPGLGLRLIYFSYDVKMKEKGDIPEGYSVSREKKERFSLILESASTNQTSMYLCASSFPREQDVRRSYNEQFFGPGTRLTVL.

This chain links TRBV4-2 with TRBJ2-7, with D hard to call. With 0 bases removed from V and 0 bases from J, the gap between germline ends came to 12 bases. Germline lookup yields CDR1 LGHNA and CDR2 YNFKEQ. The CDR3 covers 16 residues. The CDR3 DNA is TGTGCCAGCAGCCAAGAAGAGACACGGAGCTCCTACGAGCAGTACTTC. It yields the protein CASSQEETRSSYEQYF.

This clonotype was recorded a few times. The chain joins TRBV4-1 to TRBJ1-2; D possibly corresponds to TRBD1 (5 bases). CDR1 and CDR2 from the germline V gene are MGHRA and YSYEKL. V gave up 0 bases and J gave up 6 bases, with 14 bases separating them. The CDR3 is 15 residues long. The CDR3 DNA follows: TGCGCCAGCAGCCAAGATTGGCAGGGAAAAAATGGCTACACCTTC. As protein: CASSQDWQGKNGYTF.

This sequence joins TRBV12-3 or TRBV12-4 and TRBJ1-1; the D gene is possibly TRBD1 (5 bases). Trimming left V 1 base short and J 6 bases short, with 9 bases between. The CDR3 has 13 residues. The chain's CDR3 is CASSLGQIPEAFF. As DNA, the CDR3 is TGTGCCAGCAGTTTAGGACAGATCCCTGAAGCTTTCTTT.

The chain has TRBV6-1 and TRBJ2-7; D is tentatively TRBD1 or TRBD2 (5 bases each). The V end lost 5 bases, the J end lost 1 base, and 18 bases lay between the germline ends. Germline V lookup: CDR1 MNHNS, CDR2 SASEGT. This CDR3 is 16 amino acids long. DNA of the CDR3: TGTGCCAGCAGTCCTTCGCGGGTAGGGGCTTCCTACGAGCAGTACTTC. Its protein product is CASSPSRVGASYEQYF.